The 22 T cell receptor beta chains in this list originate from one sample, sequenced in a study of vaccination effects on CD4 cells after COVID-19. Here immunoSEQ multiplex PCR was the method, and the copy in TCRdb shows in-frame clones only, minus some. The data show about 66,000 clones, with roughly 76% seen just once and about 0.86% held by the top ten. These receptors are not linked to any known antigen. Under the ViraFEST assay, PBMC were stimulated with viral peptide pools so that antigen-specific CD4+ T cells expanded. Sequencing was performed afterwards. Having been cultured for approximately ten days, the cells underwent CD4+ T cell isolation. Vaccination of participants consisted of two doses of either the BNT162b2 or mRNA-1273 vaccine. Sequencing was performed on CD4+ T cells from PBMCs cultured with HCoV-OC43 spike peptides, taken after COVID-19 vaccination. Sample subset: HCoV-OC43 spike overlapping peptide pool stimulation. The receptors shown here come from a human donor who received a COVID-19 vaccine.

The chain has TRBV18 and TRBJ2-7; either TRBD1 or TRBD2 may supply D (6 bases each). CDR1 is KGHSH, CDR2 LQKENI, per germline. The ends were cut back, 4 bases at V and 6 bases at J, with 13 bases in the middle. CDR3 size: 13 residues. CDR3 amino acids: CASSRGLQGEQYV. The CDR3 region has the DNA TGTGCCAGCTCACGCGGACTACAGGGCGAGCAGTACGTC.

The chain has TRBV5-1 and TRBJ2-2, with TRBD1 matching over 10 bases. Germline V gene sequence: CDR1 SGHRS, CDR2 YFSETQ. The CDR3 contains 17 residues. After removal of 1 base from V and 6 bases from J, the junction contained 9 bases not matched to a gene. CDR3 in DNA: TGCGCCAGCAGCTTGAACCAGCCAGGACAGGGGGCCGGGGAGCTGTTTTTT. Encoded protein: CASSLNQPGQGAGELFF.

Only one count was recorded for this clone. CDR3 region: CASSRMRSNQPQHF. As DNA, the CDR3 is TGTGCCAGCAGTAGAATGAGGAGCAATCAGCCCCAGCATTTT. The V gene is TRBV28, the J gene TRBJ1-5; D is uncertain. CDR1 is MDHEN and CDR2 is SYDVKM in the germline V gene. The CDR3 runs 14 residues. V dropped 5 bases and J dropped 1 base, with 9 bases sitting between them.

This clone was detected a few times. The chain carries TRBV7-2 and TRBJ2-1; D is unclear. This CDR3 contains 11 residues. Germline-derived CDR1 and CDR2 are SGHTA and FQGNSA. V dropped 5 bases and J dropped 4 bases, with 3 bases sitting between them. Here the CDR3 DNA reads TGTGCCAGCAGCCCTTACAATGAGCAGTTCTTC. The encoded protein is CASSPYNEQFF. Complete variable domain (other parts from reference TRBV7-2 and TRBJ2-1): GAGVSQSPSNKVTEKGKDVELRCDPISGHTALYWYRQSLGQGLEFLIYFQGNSAPDKSGLPSDRFSAERTGGSVSTLTIQRTQQEDSAVYLCASSPYNEQFFGPGTRLTVL.

CDR3 protein: CASPGGRGTEAFF. The DNA for the CDR3 is TGTGCCAGCCCGGGGGGGAGGGGGACTGAAGCTTTCTTT. The chain employs TRBV5-8 and TRBJ1-1; maybe TRBD1 (6 bases). Germline values: CDR1 SGHTS, CDR2 YDEGEE. V was trimmed by 7 bases and J by 5 bases, leaving 15 bases between them. There are 13 residues in the CDR3. The whole variable domain, filled in from reference TRBV5-8 and TRBJ1-1, reads EAGVTQSPTHLIKTRGQQATLRCSPISGHTSVYWYQQALGLGLQFLLWYDEGEERNRGNFPPRFSGRQFPNYSSELNVNALELEDSALYLCASPGGRGTEAFFGQGTRLTVV.

This clone was found a few times. The rearrangement joins TRBV5-1 to TRBJ1-1; D might be TRBD1 (5 bases). This CDR3 region has 15 residues. CDR1 and CDR2 from the germline V gene are SGHRS and YFSETQ. The germline V and J ends were trimmed by 0 bases and 1 base, with 10 bases remaining between them. The CDR3 protein is CASSLAVQGNTEAFF. In DNA, the CDR3 is TGCGCCAGCAGCTTGGCCGTCCAGGGGAACACTGAAGCTTTCTTT.

The chain links TRBV5-1 to TRBJ1-2, with 11 bases matching TRBD1. The CDR3 runs to 15 residues. The ends lost 2 bases at V and 6 bases at J; junction bases unmatched: 6. The germline V gene encodes CDR1 SGHRS and CDR2 YFSETQ. The CDR3 sequence is CASSFSWTGGDGYTF. As DNA, the CDR3 is TGCGCCAGCAGCTTTAGTTGGACAGGGGGCGATGGCTACACCTTC. The whole variable domain, remainder taken from reference TRBV5-1 and TRBJ1-2, is KAGVTQTPRYLIKTRGQQVTLSCSPISGHRSVSWYQQTPGQGLQFLFEYFSETQRNKGNFPGRFSGRQFSNSRSEMNVSTLELGDSALYLCASSFSWTGGDGYTFGSGTRLTVV.

V usage is TRBV7-2 and J usage is TRBJ2-4; 7 positions agree with TRBD2. The V and J ends lost 0 bases and 7 bases, in that order; junction bases with no gene match: 6. Germline values: CDR1 SGHTA, CDR2 FQGNSA. This CDR3 is 15 amino acids long. The CDR3 DNA is TGTGCCAGCAGCTTAGCGCTTCAGCGGGGCAACATTCAGTACTTC. It codes for CASSLALQRGNIQYF.

The chain couples TRBV29-1 to TRBJ1-3; tentative D call: TRBD1 (5 bases). Germline values: CDR1 SQVTM, CDR2 ANQGSEA. The V and J ends lost 3 bases and 4 bases respectively, with 13 bases between them. This CDR3 spans 14 amino acids. The CDR3 sequence is CSVDGGVRGNTIYF. The CDR3, as DNA: TGCAGCGTTGATGGGGGAGTCCGAGGAAACACCATATATTTT.

This clone was seen more than once but under ten times. This chain links TRBV5-1 with TRBJ1-5; D might be TRBD1 (5 bases). V was cut by 0 bases and J by 9 bases, with 10 bases left in between. The germline CDR1 and CDR2 sequences are SGHRS and YFSETQ. The CDR3 runs 13 residues. CDR3 in amino acids: CASSLDSGGPQHF. The DNA of the CDR3 is TGCGCCAGCAGCTTGGATTCGGGGGGGCCCCAGCATTTT.

CDR3 nucleotides: TGTGCCACCCAAAAGGGCTACACCTTC. Amino acids: CATQKGYTF. The chain is built from TRBV28 and TRBJ1-2; D gene uncertain. Germline CDR1 and CDR2: MDHEN and SYDVKM. The V and J ends lost 10 bases and 8 bases respectively, with 8 bases between them. This CDR3 is built from 9 residues.

The genes are TRBV5-1 and TRBJ2-1; D not resolved. The V end was cut by 5 bases, the J end by 6 bases, with 9 bases between. Looked up from germline, CDR1 is SGHRS and CDR2 is YFSETQ. The CDR3 consists of 12 residues. CDR3 protein: CASSVIFNEQFF. The CDR3 DNA follows: TGCGCCAGCAGTGTCATCTTCAATGAGCAGTTCTTC.

V and J are TRBV29-1 and TRBJ1-1, with a weak D call TRBD1 (5 bases). Germline CDR1 reads SQVTM; CDR2 reads ANQGSEA. V shed 3 bases and J shed 0 bases, with 8 bases lying between them. The CDR3 totals 13 residues. This chain's CDR3 is CSVEKGVNTEAFF. In DNA, the CDR3 is TGCAGCGTTGAGAAAGGGGTGAACACTGAAGCTTTCTTT. Full variable domain (remainder filled in from reference TRBV29-1 and TRBJ1-1): SAVISQKPSRDICQRGTSLTIQCQVDSQVTMMFWYRQQPGQSLTLIATANQGSEATYESGFVIDKFPISRPNLTFSTLTVSNMSPEDSSIYLCSVEKGVNTEAFFGQGTRLTVV.

The chain employs TRBV7-2 and TRBJ1-1, with D perhaps TRBD1 (5 bases). Trimming shortened V by 3 bases and J by 11 bases, and 16 bases separated the two germline ends. Per germline, CDR1 SGHTA and CDR2 FQGNSA. This CDR3 contains 13 residues. CDR3 loop: CASSFPGFKGAFF. The CDR3 nucleotides read TGTGCCAGCAGCTTTCCAGGGTTTAAAGGGGCTTTCTTT.

The rearrangement joins TRBV11-3 to TRBJ2-3, with D tentatively TRBD1 (5 bases). V was trimmed by 4 bases and J by 2 bases, leaving 13 bases between them. Germline V gene data show CDR1 as SGHNT and CDR2 as YENEEA. The CDR3 spans 15 residues. The CDR3, as DNA: TGTGCCAGCAGCTCGTCAGGGTTGACCACAGATACGCAGTATTTT. Translated, it gives CASSSSGLTTDTQYF.

This clone turned up a few times. The rearrangement uses TRBV28 and TRBJ2-7; 7 nucleotides agree with TRBD1. V lost 6 bases and J lost 4; bases outside the gene matches: 3. The CDR3 extends over 12 amino acids. CDR1 MDHEN and CDR2 SYDVKM come from the germline V gene. CDR3 loop: CASRQGPYEQYV. In DNA form, the CDR3 reads TGTGCCAGCAGACAGGGGCCTTACGAGCAGTACGTC.

This clone was seen more than once but under ten times. This chain links TRBV5-1 with TRBJ1-1, with TRBD1 identical over 7 bases. Germline V CDR1 and CDR2: SGHRS, YFSETQ. CDR3 length: 16 amino acids. The V and J ends lost 5 bases and 0 bases, in that order; junction bases with no gene match: 10. The CDR3 DNA reads as TGCGCCAGCAGGCGGGACAGTGCCCACATGAACACTGAAGCTTTCTTT. This codes for CASRRDSAHMNTEAFF.

The genes are TRBV7-9 and TRBJ1-2; D is uncertain. This CDR3 has 13 residues. Per germline, CDR1 SEHNR and CDR2 FQNEAQ (reference sequence). Trimming took off 3 bases at V and 3 bases at J, with 8 bases between the two ends. CDR3 in amino acids: CASSFEGDYGYTF. The CDR3, as DNA: TGTGCCAGCAGCTTCGAGGGAGACTATGGCTACACCTTC.

V and J are TRBV28 and TRBJ1-1; weak D call: TRBD1 (5 bases). V lost 7 bases, J lost 7 bases, and 25 bases lay in between. In germline, CDR1 is MDHEN, CDR2 SYDVKM. This CDR3 contains 16 residues. CDR3 sequence reads: CASTFPTGATKGEAFF. As DNA, the CDR3 is TGTGCCAGCACTTTCCCAACTGGGGCCACGAAGGGTGAAGCTTTCTTT.

This chain's CDR3 is CASSRTGLAETQYF. The CDR3 DNA sequence: TGTGCCAGCAGCCGGACGGGACTAGCGGAGACCCAGTACTTC. J is TRBJ2-5 and V is TRBV7-2, with 10 positions matching TRBD2. V lost 5 bases and J lost 5; bases outside the gene matches: 5. CDR1 and CDR2 (germline): SGHTA, FQGNSA. CDR3 length equals 14 residues.

The chain has TRBV6-4 and TRBJ2-1; the D gene is possibly TRBD2 (6 bases). The ends were cut back, 4 bases at V and 0 bases at J, with 10 bases in the middle. The CDR3 totals 15 residues. Germline V gene lookup returns CDR1 MRHNA and CDR2 SNTAGT. The CDR3 region is CASSVNGSSYNEQFF. The DNA of the CDR3 is TGTGCCAGCAGTGTTAACGGGAGCTCCTACAATGAGCAGTTCTTC.

This chain's CDR3 is CSVDRGFTYGYTF. The CDR3 nucleotides read TGCAGCGTTGACAGGGGTTTTACCTATGGCTACACCTTC. The chain carries TRBV29-1 and TRBJ1-2, with D possibly TRBD1 on 6 matching bases. The CDR3 is made up of 13 amino acids. CDR1 is SQVTM, CDR2 ANQGSEA, per germline. Trimming removed 3 bases at V and 4 bases at J, with 12 bases between.